This is a list of T cell receptor beta chains from one sample in a study of cytomegalovirus exposure and HLA in healthy donors. Method: immunoSEQ multiplex PCR; TCRdb's copy keeps in-frame clones and lacks some. The sample has 100,000 to 150,000 clones, around four fifths seen once. The sample was PBMCs. These receptors were taken from a woman between 40 and 50 years old in good health and CMV-seropositive. Each CDR3 is given with its conserved first and last residue. Fields, in order: J gene, V gene, D gene, clone size, CDR3 DNA, CDR3 protein. D genes are given only for firm matches. Expanded clones get a size class; other rows say once, few or many, or leave the size out.

>TRBJ2-1|TRBV30|.|.
TGTGCCTGGAGTGCATTTGTTGCGTATGAGCAGTTCTTC
CAWSAFVAYEQFF
>TRBJ2-7|TRBV5-6|TRBD2|.
TGTGCCAGCAGCGGAGAGGCTAGCGGTATTCGGGAGCAGTACTTC
CASSGEASGIREQYF
>TRBJ1-3|TRBV6-5|.|.
TGTGCCAGCAGCGCTGGACTGTTCTCTGGAAACACCATATATTTT
CASSAGLFSGNTIYF
>TRBJ1-4|TRBV7-8|.|few
TGTGCCAGCAGCCGCGGGGGGGGAAATGAAAAACTGTTTTTT
CASSRGGGNEKLFF
>TRBJ2-1|TRBV5-1|.|.
TGCGCCAGCAGCTTGAGCGGTGTCGAGCAGTTCTTC
CASSLSGVEQFF
>TRBJ2-1|TRBV4-3|TRBD2|few
TGCGCCAGCAGCTCCAGGACTAGCTCCCTTTGGAATGAGCAGTTCTTC
CASSSRTSSLWNEQFF
>TRBJ2-5|TRBV18|.|.
TGTGCCAGCTCACCACCGGTGAGTCAAGAGACCCAGTACTTC
CASSPPVSQETQYF
>TRBJ1-1|TRBV7-9|.|.
TGTGCCAGCAGCCGTTACGGGAGCACTGAAGCTTTCTTT
CASSRYGSTEAFF
>TRBJ2-7|TRBV27|TRBD2|.
TGTGCCAGCAGCCCTGGACTAGCGAGGGGGCGGGAGCAGTACTTC
CASSPGLARGREQYF
>TRBJ1-2|TRBV25-1|.|.
TGTGCCAGCAGGGACAGCGGGACTTATGGCTACACCTTC
CASRDSGTYGYTF
>TRBJ1-2|TRBV28|.|.
TGTGCCAGCGGCCCTGATTATGGCTACACCTTC
CASGPDYGYTF
>TRBJ1-5|TRBV28|.|.
TGTGCCAGCAACCCCGGGGTAGCGGGGTGGAGCAATCAGCCCCAGCATTTT
CASNPGVAGWSNQPQHF
>TRBJ2-1|TRBV29-1|TRBD2|.
TGCAGCGTCGGAAGCGGGAGTAACCACAATGAGCAGTTCTTC
CSVGSGSNHNEQFF
>TRBJ2-2|TRBV7-3|TRBD2|.
TGTGCCAGCAGCTTGATAGCGGGGTCGGTCACCGGGGAGCTGTTTTTT
CASSLIAGSVTGELFF
>TRBJ2-7|TRBV9|TRBD2|.
TGTGCCAGCAGCCCCCGACTAAGCGGGAGCTACGAGCAGTACTTC
CASSPRLSGSYEQYF
>TRBJ2-7|TRBV6-6|TRBD2|.
TGTGCCAGCAGTTACTCGATAAATATTCCGGGGGGGAACAGCTTC
CASSYSINIPGGNSF
>TRBJ2-2|TRBV5-4|TRBD2|.
TGTGCCAGCAGCTTGGCTAGCGGGAGGCCGAGCACCGGGGAGCTGTTTTTT
CASSLASGRPSTGELFF
>TRBJ2-7|TRBV2|TRBD1|.
TGTGCCAGCAGCCGGGACAGTGGCTACGAGCAGTACTTC
CASSRDSGYEQYF
>TRBJ2-1|TRBV7-3|TRBD2|.
TGTGCCAGTGGTAGGGCGGGAGGGCCTAATGAGCAGTTCTTC
CASGRAGGPNEQFF
>TRBJ2-7|TRBV4-3|.|once
TGCGCCAGCAGCCTTACCGTCGGGACCTACGAGCAGTACTTC
CASSLTVGTYEQYF
>TRBJ2-7|TRBV2|TRBD2|.
TGTGCCAGCATCATGACTAGCGGGGCTTCCTACGAGCAGTACTTC
CASIMTSGASYEQYF
>TRBJ2-7|TRBV19|.|.
TGTGCCAGTAGCCCAGGGGTAGCGTCTTACTACGAGCAGTACTTC
CASSPGVASYYEQYF
>TRBJ1-1|TRBV7-8|.|.
TGTGCCACCGGGGGGAGGGTCACTGAAGCTTTCTTT
CATGGRVTEAFF
>TRBJ2-1|TRBV18|.|.
TGTGCCAGCTCACCACCGCTAGCACCTCTGGGCTACAATGAGCAGTTCTTC
CASSPPLAPLGYNEQFF
>TRBJ2-7|TRBV6-1|.|.
TGTGCCAGCAGGAAGACGGGAGTTACCTCCTACGAGCAGTACTTC
CASRKTGVTSYEQYF
>TRBJ1-5|TRBV7-9|.|.
TGTGCCAGCAGCCGTACAGGGAGCGCCAATCAGCCCCAGCATTTT
CASSRTGSANQPQHF
>TRBJ1-1|TRBV11-1|.|few
TGTGCCAGCAGCTTACGGGGAAACACTGAAGCTTTCTTT
CASSLRGNTEAFF
>TRBJ1-5|TRBV30|.|.
TGTGCCTGGAGTGCGGAGAGCAATCAGCCCCAGCATTTT
CAWSAESNQPQHF
>TRBJ1-1|TRBV10-3|TRBD1|.
TGTGCCACCAGTGAGGGACAGGGGTTGAACACTGAAGCTTTCTTT
CATSEGQGLNTEAFF
>TRBJ2-3|TRBV7-9|.|.
TGTGCCAGCAGCGAGGCCGGAGGGGCCCCGCGAGATACGCAGTATTTT
CASSEAGGAPRDTQYF
>TRBJ2-1|TRBV5-1|.|.
TGCGCCAGCAGCTTCGCTGGAGACGAGCAGTTCTTC
CASSFAGDEQFF
>TRBJ1-5|TRBV6-4|TRBD1|.
TGTGCCAGCAGTGCAGGGGGCAACCAGCCCCAGCATTTT
CASSAGGNQPQHF
>TRBJ2-7|TRBV7-9|TRBD1|once
TGTTCCAGCAGCAAGGGACAGTCCTACGAGCAGTACTTC
CSSSKGQSYEQYF
>TRBJ1-4|TRBV20-1|.|.
TGCAGTGCAAAGAAACTGGAAAAACTGTTTTTT
CSAKKLEKLFF
>TRBJ2-7|TRBV5-1|TRBD2|.
TGCGCCAGCAGCCCGACCCGGAGCGGGAGCTCCTACGAGCAGTACTTC
CASSPTRSGSSYEQYF
>TRBJ2-7|TRBV13|.|.
TGTGCCAGCAGCTTAGGGGCTGTCTCCTACGAGCAGTACTTC
CASSLGAVSYEQYF
>TRBJ2-1|TRBV7-3|TRBD2|once
TGTGCCAGCAGCCGGGAGGGGGGGAACAATGAGCAGTTCTTC
CASSREGGNNEQFF
>TRBJ2-5|TRBV6-5|.|.
TGTGCCAGCAGTACACAAGAGACCCAGTACTTC
CASSTQETQYF
>TRBJ1-2|TRBV7-9|TRBD1|.
TGTGCCAGCAGTCGGGGCGAGCAGGGGGACAACTTC
CASSRGEQGDNF
>TRBJ2-7|TRBV30|TRBD2|few
TGTGCCTGGAGTGCACTAGCGGGAGAGGGGGTATACGAGCAGTACTTC
CAWSALAGEGVYEQYF
>TRBJ1-1|TRBV4-3|TRBD1|few
TGCGCCAGCAGCCAAGAACCGGGACAGGGAATTCAAGCTTTCTTT
CASSQEPGQGIQAFF
>TRBJ2-1|TRBV5-1|TRBD1|.
TGCGCCAGCACTAAAACCGGGACAGGGACATACAATGAGCAGTTCTTC
CASTKTGTGTYNEQFF
>TRBJ2-1|TRBV6-1|TRBD2|.
TGTGCCAGCAGTGTCCTCAGGACTAGCGGGAGCAATGAGCAGTTCTTC
CASSVLRTSGSNEQFF
>TRBJ1-1|TRBV7-3|.|.
TGTGCCAGCAGCCTGAGGGACACCTACACTGAAGCTTTCTTT
CASSLRDTYTEAFF
>TRBJ1-6|TRBV4-3|.|.
TGCGCCAGCAGCCAAGAAACAGGGTTTAATTCACCCCTCCACTTT
CASSQETGFNSPLHF
>TRBJ2-1|TRBV10-3|TRBD2|.
TGTGCCATCAGTGATGGACTAGCGGGAGGTTATGAGCAGTTCTTC
CAISDGLAGGYEQFF
>TRBJ2-1|TRBV4-3|TRBD2|.
TGCGCCAGCAGCCAAGAACCGCCTGGCGGGAGGTCCTACAATGAGCAGTTCTTC
CASSQEPPGGRSYNEQFF
>TRBJ1-6|TRBV7-9|TRBD1|.
TGTGCCAGCAGGGGACAGGGGGATAATTCACCCCTCCACTTT
CASRGQGDNSPLHF
>TRBJ2-5|TRBV6-6|TRBD2|.
TGTGCCAGCAGTTCCCTAGGACTAGGACAAGAGACCCAGTACTTC
CASSSLGLGQETQYF